A single sample is the source of the 27 T cell receptor beta chains below, sequenced in a study of cytomegalovirus exposure and HLA in healthy donors. PCR was performed using 60 Vbeta and 13 Jbeta primers. Method: immunoSEQ multiplex PCR; TCRdb's copy keeps in-frame clones and lacks some. The sample records over 100,000 clones, about 70% being singletons. Sequenced material: PBMCs. The receptors here all came from a man younger than 45 in good health and CMV-seropositive.

The chain links TRBV15 to TRBJ2-5; 9 bases fit TRBD2. The CDR3 extends over 15 amino acids. V trimming: 0 bases; J trimming: 1 base; junction bases outside the gene matches: 0. CDR1 is LNHNV, CDR2 YYDKDF, per germline (reference sequence). CDR3 residues: CATSRERGGQETQYF. The CDR3 DNA sequence: TGTGCCACCAGCAGAGAGCGGGGGGGCCAAGAGACCCAGTACTTC.

This rearrangement joins TRBV6-6 to TRBJ2-5; D possibly corresponds to TRBD1 (6 bases). The CDR3 sequence is 13 residues long. Germline V lookup: CDR1 MNHNY, CDR2 SVGAGI (reference sequence). Trimming pared 2 bases from V and 3 bases from J, leaving 7 bases between. The CDR3 DNA sequence: TGTGCCAGCAGTTACAGGACAGAAGAGACCCAGTACTTC. It encodes CASSYRTEETQYF.

The V and J genes are TRBV30 and TRBJ1-2; TRBD1 might be the D (5 bases). The CDR3 covers 13 residues. Trimming shortened V by 0 bases and J by 6 bases, and 11 bases separated the two germline ends. Per the germline V gene, CDR1 is GTSNPN and CDR2 is SVGIG (reference sequence). CDR3: CAWSVRGWDGYTF. For the CDR3, the DNA is TGTGCCTGGAGTGTACGGGGGTGGGATGGCTACACCTTC.

This clone was detected only once. V gene TRBV18 combines with J gene TRBJ2-7; D is unresolved. Germline V CDR1 and CDR2: KGHSH, LQKENI. This CDR3 has 11 amino acids. Trimming stripped 4 bases from V and 7 bases from J, with 8 bases between. Here the CDR3 DNA reads TGTGCCAGCTCACTGACGAGGGAGCAGTACTTC. Translated: CASSLTREQYF. Looking up the rest from reference TRBV18 and TRBJ2-7 gives the full variable domain: NAGVMQNPRHLVRRRGQEARLRCSPMKGHSHVYWYRQLPEEGLKFMVYLQKENIIDESGMPKERFSAEFPKEGPSILRIQQVVRGDSAAYFCASSLTREQYFGPGTRLTVT.

The chain uses TRBV7-3 and TRBJ1-2; 9 positions agree with TRBD1. Trimming cost V 5 bases and J 5 bases; bases outside gene matches: 9. The V gene's germline CDR1 is SGHTA and CDR2 FQGTGA. CDR3 length: 15 amino acids. For the CDR3, the DNA is TGTGCCAGCAGCCCGGGAGGGACAGGGAGTTATGGCTACACCTTC. Its protein product is CASSPGGTGSYGYTF.

This chain uses TRBV6-5 with TRBJ2-7; 8 bases map to TRBD1. The germline V gene has CDR1 MNHEY and CDR2 SVGAGI. J lost 6 bases, V lost 5 bases, and 6 bases had no gene match. The CDR3 sequence is 13 residues long. The CDR3 sequence: CASSTWTGREQYV. The CDR3 DNA sequence: TGTGCCAGCAGTACTTGGACAGGGCGCGAGCAGTACGTC.

In this sample, this clone turned up once. The final CDR3 position lacks the conserved phenylalanine or tryptophan, pointing to a likely read error. This chain uses TRBV2 with TRBJ1-1; TRBD1 matches at 8 bases. CDR1 is SNHLY and CDR2 is FYNNEI in the germline V gene. This CDR3 is built from 16 residues. With 7 bases clipped from V and 1 base from J, the junction kept 11 bases outside the gene matches. The CDR3 protein is CASTAQGGLSNTEAFL. As DNA, the CDR3 is TGTGCCAGCACGGCACAGGGGGGGCTCTCGAACACTGAAGCTTTCCTT.

CDR3 loop: CATRDSSYEQYF. CDR3 sequence (DNA): TGTGCCACCCGGGACAGTTCCTACGAGCAGTACTTC. The chain employs TRBV10-3 and TRBJ2-7, with 7 bases fitting TRBD1. This CDR3 comprises 12 residues. V shed 10 bases and J 1 base; nucleotides not matched to a gene: 4. CDR1 and CDR2 (germline): ENHRY, SYGVKD.

The chain has TRBV5-1 and TRBJ2-2; TRBD2 matches 10 bases. The CDR3 sequence is 20 residues long. The V segment lost 2 bases and the J segment 5 bases; nucleotides outside the gene matches: 18. The germline CDR1 and CDR2 sequences are SGHRS and YFSETQ. CDR3 sequence (DNA): TGCGCCAGCAGCTTTACCGGTTCAATCGGACTAGCGGAATGGACCGGGGAGCTGTTTTTT. Its protein is CASSFTGSIGLAEWTGELFF. Based on the CDR3 plus reference TRBV5-1 and TRBJ2-2, the full variable domain is KAGVTQTPRYLIKTRGQQVTLSCSPISGHRSVSWYQQTPGQGLQFLFEYFSETQRNKGNFPGRFSGRQFSNSRSEMNVSTLELGDSALYLCASSFTGSIGLAEWTGELFFGEGSRLTVL.

The V and J genes are TRBV7-2 and TRBJ2-3; 8 bases align to TRBD2. The CDR3 sequence is 16 residues long. CDR1 is SGHTA, CDR2 FQGNSA, per germline. V was clipped by 5 bases and J by 1 base; unmatched bases: 8. CDR3 DNA sequence: TGTGCCAGCAGCCTAACTAGCGGCGGGGGCACAGATACGCAGTATTTT. Translating gives CASSLTSGGGTDTQYF.

The rearrangement uses TRBV5-4 and TRBJ1-6, with D tentatively TRBD1 (6 bases). The CDR3 contains 15 residues. The germline V and J ends were trimmed by 2 bases and 6 bases, with 12 bases remaining between them. Germline loops: CDR1 SGHNT, CDR2 YYREEE (reference sequence). The CDR3 here is CASSLQGGGNSPLHF. For the CDR3, the DNA is TGTGCCAGCAGCTTACAGGGAGGGGGTAATTCACCCCTCCACTTT.

J is TRBJ1-5 and V is TRBV2; D may be TRBD1 (6 bases). Between the trimmed V and J ends, which lost 5 bases and 0 bases, there was a span of 20 bases. Germline-derived CDR1 and CDR2 are SNHLY and FYNNEI. The CDR3 extends over 18 amino acids. The CDR3 spells CASSTPPGQTYSNQPQHF. The CDR3, as DNA: TGTGCCAGCAGTACCCCCCCTGGACAGACCTATAGCAATCAGCCCCAGCATTTT.

The chain combines TRBV19 with TRBJ2-3; D is uncertain. In germline, CDR1 is LNHDA, CDR2 SQIVND (reference sequence). Trimming took off 3 bases at V and 4 bases at J, with 11 bases between the two ends. There are 14 residues in the CDR3. Written as DNA, the CDR3 is TGTGCCAGTAGTATTTGGAGTCTCGCAGATACGCAGTATTTT. The encoded protein is CASSIWSLADTQYF.

The chain uses TRBV5-1 and TRBJ2-3; D is unresolved. V was pared by 3 bases and J by 1 base, with 6 bases between. The germline V gene has CDR1 SGHRS and CDR2 YFSETQ. CDR3 length: 13 residues. The CDR3 DNA is TGCGCCAGCAGCTCACGAGGCACAGATACGCAGTATTTT. This sequence encodes CASSSRGTDTQYF.

V usage is TRBV14 and J usage is TRBJ2-3, with 9 positions matching TRBD2. Per germline, CDR1 SGHDN and CDR2 FVKESK. The CDR3 runs 15 residues. J lost 1 base, V lost 5 bases, and 4 bases had no gene match. The CDR3 coding sequence is TGTGCCAGCAGCTCATGGACTAGCGGCACAGATACGCAGTATTTT. Its protein is CASSSWTSGTDTQYF.

Only a few counts were recorded for this clone. This sequence joins TRBV2 and TRBJ1-1, with D hard to call. Germline-derived CDR1 and CDR2 are SNHLY and FYNNEI. This CDR3 is built from 14 residues. V was clipped by 4 bases and J by 1 base, with 10 bases between them. The CDR3 DNA reads as TGTGCCAGCAGTGTGAGGTTGGAGAACACTGAAGCTTTCTTT. Translation gives CASSVRLENTEAFF.

V gene TRBV19 combines with J gene TRBJ1-2, with 9 nucleotides matching TRBD1. CDR1 is LNHDA, CDR2 SQIVND, per germline (reference sequence). V lost 3 bases to trimming and J lost 4 bases; unmatched junction nucleotides: 6. The CDR3 runs 15 residues. This CDR3 reads CASSMRQGGIYGYTF. CDR3 coding DNA: TGTGCCAGTAGTATGCGACAGGGGGGAATCTATGGCTACACCTTC.

CDR3 protein: CASTKGRGDYGYTF. The DNA of the CDR3 is TGTGCCAGCACGAAGGGCAGGGGGGACTATGGCTACACCTTC. The chain uses TRBV6-5 and TRBJ1-2; 7 bases are shared with TRBD1. The CDR3 is 14 amino acids. Germline lookup yields CDR1 MNHEY and CDR2 SVGAGI. V was clipped by 7 bases and J by 3 bases; unmatched bases: 8.

The chain links TRBV11-2 to TRBJ1-2, with D uncertain. Germline CDR1 reads SGHAT; CDR2 reads FQNNGV. This CDR3 comprises 14 residues. V was shortened by 5 bases and J by 0 bases, with 10 bases between the two germline ends. The CDR3 sequence: CASSPLGANYGYTF. The CDR3 DNA sequence: TGTGCCAGCAGCCCTCTCGGGGCTAACTATGGCTACACCTTC.

This sequence joins TRBV10-1 and TRBJ1-6; D might be TRBD1 (6 bases). The ends were cut back, 2 bases at V and 5 bases at J, with 7 bases in the middle. The CDR3 sequence is 14 residues long. CDR1 is WNHNN and CDR2 is SYGVQD in the germline V gene (reference sequence). The DNA of the CDR3 is TGCGCCAGCAGTGAGGGACAGAATAATTCACCCCTCCACTTT. Protein sequence: CASSEGQNNSPLHF.

The rearrangement joins TRBV29-1 to TRBJ1-2; D is undetermined. This CDR3 is built from 12 residues. The V and J ends lost 2 bases and 0 bases respectively, with 4 bases between them. Germline assignment: CDR1 SQVTM and CDR2 ANQGSEA. DNA of the CDR3: TGCAGCGTTGAATACTCTAACTATGGCTACACCTTC. Encoded protein: CSVEYSNYGYTF.

The rearrangement links TRBV5-6 to TRBJ1-4, with D hard to call. V was clipped by 0 bases and J by 5 bases, with 17 bases between them. Germline V gives CDR1 SGHDT, CDR2 YYEEEE. The CDR3 covers 17 residues. The CDR3 protein is CASSLEGAFRQNEKLFF. CDR3 nucleotide sequence: TGTGCCAGCAGCTTGGAAGGAGCATTTCGGCAGAATGAAAAACTGTTTTTT.

Written as DNA, the CDR3 is TGTGCCAGCAGTTTATTGCCAGGGGACGAGCAGTACGTC. Protein product: CASSLLPGDEQYV. This rearrangement joins TRBV28 to TRBJ2-7; TRBD1 is a possible D gene (6 bases). This CDR3 is 13 amino acids long. Trimming shortened V by 1 base and J by 5 bases, and 9 bases separated the two germline ends. Per the germline V gene, CDR1 is MDHEN and CDR2 is SYDVKM.

This rearrangement joins TRBV4-1 to TRBJ2-7, with a weak D call TRBD2 (6 bases). The DNA matches TRBJ2-5 better at its end, which makes the J call doubtful. Germline CDR1 and CDR2: MGHRA and YSYEKL. This CDR3 contains 13 residues. This chain's CDR3 is CASSRLLAETQYF. CDR3 coding DNA: TGCGCCAGCAGCCGACTACTAGCAGAGACCCAGTACTTC.

The chain has TRBV5-5 and TRBJ1-6, with TRBD1 matching over 7 bases. The V gene's germline CDR1 is SGHKS and CDR2 YYEKEE (reference sequence). Unmatched junction bases numbered 2, after V lost 0 bases and J lost 5 bases. CDR3 size: 15 residues. CDR3 protein: CASSLDGTDNSPLHF. CDR3 sequence (DNA): TGTGCCAGCAGCTTGGATGGGACAGATAATTCACCCCTCCACTTT.

V gene TRBV7-8 combines with J gene TRBJ2-7; the D gene is possibly TRBD1 (5 bases). Trimming left V 10 bases short and J 3 bases short, with 13 bases between. CDR3 size: 12 residues. CDR1 SGHVS and CDR2 FQNEAQ come from the germline V gene. This chain's CDR3 is CATRASLYEQYF. The CDR3 bases are TGTGCCACCAGGGCATCTCTCTACGAGCAGTACTTC.

This clone has more than one count but fewer than ten. The chain joins TRBV29-1 to TRBJ2-1, with 13 bases identical to TRBD2. Germline V gene sequence: CDR1 SQVTM, CDR2 ANQGSEA. The CDR3 length is 16 residues. After removal of 6 bases from V and 4 bases from J, the junction contained 9 bases not matched to a gene. CDR3 region: CSVIGLAGASYNEQFF. In nucleotides, the CDR3 is TGCAGCGTAATAGGACTAGCGGGAGCCTCGTACAATGAGCAGTTCTTC.